This T cell receptor (beta chain) derives from a study of post-analysis software for immune sequencing data. Study-wide results and caveats: TRBV5-6, TRBV5-1 and TRBV20-1 were among four to six TRBV segments more frequent in patients than controls.

The CDR3 has 12 amino acids. CDR1 is DFQATT and CDR2 is SNEGSKA in the germline V gene (reference sequence). V lost 3 bases, J lost 9 bases, and 14 bases lay in between. As regards this clonotype: What it binds is not known.

The TCR beta cDNA libraries carried unique molecular identifiers. One entry per CDR3 protein results from TCRdb running MiXCR on the PCR reads. The sample lists about 770,000 distinct CDR3 sequences, about half occurring once. This TCR derives from a girl between 5 and 17 years old with multiple sclerosis. The sequenced sample was blood. The chain carries TRBV20-1 and TRBJ1-2, with unresolved D. The CDR3 DNA sequence: TGCAGTGCTAGTAGTGGCCAAGGTCGCTACACCTTC. It codes for CSASSGQGRYTF.